The source of this T cell receptor beta chain is a study of beta chain features in type 1 diabetes (dated by TCRdb to 2017 to 2018). General notes on the study: No differences in mean age, gender distribution, total cell number or subset yield were found between patients and healthy donors. Across all samples, around 99 million sorted cells were examined, and cell number per subset correlated strongly with RNA yield. In the study, recently diagnosed type 1 diabetes patients and matched healthy donors were compared on the TCRB repertoires of their sorted circulating CD4+ T cell subsets. Regulatory and stem cell-like memory subsets were isolated from only 8 patients and about eight healthy donors, whereas naive and central memory subsets came from all 28 donors. What the work shows at the level of the full study, not this receptor alone: Naive, central memory and regulatory TCRB repertoires appeared to be more alike among patients than among healthy donors. Fewer insertions and more nucleotide deletions at VDJ recombination sites were observed in patients with type 1 diabetes, implying thymic rearrangement abnormalities. In all four CD4+ subsets, TCRB CDR3 length was moderately but significantly shorter in type 1 diabetes patients. HLA sub-analyses involved small numbers of individuals, so any influence of HLA type on TCRB rearrangement remained unresolved. PCR might favor shorter templates, but patient and control samples were amplified and corrected together, so any skew would affect both groups equally. Because cDNA was sequenced instead of genomic DNA, highly expressing activated cells could be over-represented, though the groups showed no difference in activation or CD3 levels.

The cysteine opens and the phenylalanine closes a CDR3 of 13 amino acids. CDR3 DNA is the only sequence kept; it has 39 bases, read in frame from the first base. The germline V gene yields SQVTM for CDR1 and ANQGSEA for CDR2. A distance of 17 bases separates the germline ends of V and J, which lose 4 bases and 8 bases respectively. A single peripheral blood draw of approximately 100 mL on average was collected from each donor into heparinised tubes. Naive, central memory, regulatory and stem cell-like memory CD4+ T cells were sorted on a BD FACSAria II using a panel including CD45RO, CCR7, CD25, CD127, CD95 and CD27. Purity was above 98% for every sorted population. PBMCs were isolated right away by Lymphoprep density gradient centrifugation and were stained directly, without culture. So that batch effects would be minimized, each experiment stained and sorted samples in pairs, pairing one healthy donor with one patient.

The High Capacity cDNA Reverse Transcription Kit was used to reverse transcribe all of the isolated RNA, meaning that expressed TCRB transcripts were what got sequenced. Deep immunoSEQ sequencing was performed on naive, central memory and regulatory T cell samples, with an average of roughly 3.5 million total reads per sample. After sorted cells were lysed in RLT buffer, RNA was extracted with DNase-treated RNeasy Micro or Mini kits, with the choice depending on cell number. Each cell subset was processed separately to prevent cross-contamination, with patient and healthy donor samples processed together. TCRB sequences were amplified from cDNA with the immunoSEQ multiplex PCR, producing 87-bp fragments spanning the CDR3 region. Sequencing of the amplicons was done on the Illumina HiSeq platform. On the authors' methods: PCR bias was corrected computationally using synthetic template baselines, and reads within Hamming distance 2 were collapsed, with unmergeable singletons discarded. Reads were aligned to IMGT to assign V, D and J genes, CDR3 length, and insertions or deletions at six rearrangement sites. Within each subset, clonotype counts were normalized to sorted cell number, after which true diversity and Gini coefficients were computed with the tcR R package. The overlap coefficient, calculated on TCRB nucleotide sequences, was used to quantify repertoire sharing. As a proxy for the pre-selection repertoire, out-of-frame TCRB sequences from naive cells were analyzed. In its TCRdb copy, this immuneACCESS table keeps in-frame sequences only and misses some clones. Where compared with another copy, unresolved V genes explain less than half of these, and the others have no known cause. V, J and clone size reflect that table, while D and trimming were determined from the DNA. The sample data list about 470,000 clones, and approximately 30% of these were observed just once. Almost 0.065% of the sample lies in the top ten.

With respect to this clone: This receptor's antigen is unknown. No clone much larger than this one lies a single base away; base qualities are absent.

Sequencing used naive CD4+ T cells from blood. In the paper's terms, the cell subset or site label means: true naive CD4+ T cells. This receptor was obtained from a man in his late teens or twenties in good health. The chain employs TRBV29-1 and TRBJ1-1, with an unclear D gene assignment. The DNA sequence is given as TGCAGCGTTGCGAGGGAAGGATGGGGAGAAGCTTTCTTT. Translated, this is CSVAREGWGEAFF.